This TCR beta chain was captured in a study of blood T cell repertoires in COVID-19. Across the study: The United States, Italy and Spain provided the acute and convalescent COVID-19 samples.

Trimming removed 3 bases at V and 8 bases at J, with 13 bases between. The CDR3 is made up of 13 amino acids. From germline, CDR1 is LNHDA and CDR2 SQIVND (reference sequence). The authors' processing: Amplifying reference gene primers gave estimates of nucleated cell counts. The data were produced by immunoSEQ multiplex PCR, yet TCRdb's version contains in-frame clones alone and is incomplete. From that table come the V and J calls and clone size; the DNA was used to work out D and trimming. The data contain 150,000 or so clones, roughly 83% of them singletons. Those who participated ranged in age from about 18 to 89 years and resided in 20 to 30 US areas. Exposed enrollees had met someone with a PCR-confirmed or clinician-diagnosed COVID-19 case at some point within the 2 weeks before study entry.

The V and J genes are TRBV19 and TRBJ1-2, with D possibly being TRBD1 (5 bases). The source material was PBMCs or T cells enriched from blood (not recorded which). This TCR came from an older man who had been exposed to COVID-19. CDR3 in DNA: TGTGCCAGTAGTATGACAGCCGTTAGCGGCTACACCTTC. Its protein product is CASSMTAVSGYTF.